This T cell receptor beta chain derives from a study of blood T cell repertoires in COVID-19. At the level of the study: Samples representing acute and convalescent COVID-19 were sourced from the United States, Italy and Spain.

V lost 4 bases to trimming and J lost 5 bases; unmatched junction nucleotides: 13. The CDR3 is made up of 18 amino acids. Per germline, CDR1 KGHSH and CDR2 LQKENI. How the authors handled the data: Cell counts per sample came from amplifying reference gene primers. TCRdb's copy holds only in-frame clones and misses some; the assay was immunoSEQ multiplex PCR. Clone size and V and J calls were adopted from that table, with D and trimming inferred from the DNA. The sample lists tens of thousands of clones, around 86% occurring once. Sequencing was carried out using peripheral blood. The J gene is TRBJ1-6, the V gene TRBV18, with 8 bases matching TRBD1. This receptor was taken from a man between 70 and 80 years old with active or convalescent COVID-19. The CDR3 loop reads CASSRVGQGGPDNSPLHF. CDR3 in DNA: TGTGCCAGCTCACGAGTCGGACAGGGTGGTCCCGATAATTCACCCCTCCACTTT.